This T cell receptor beta chain was recorded in a study of intratumoral heterogeneity in liver cancer. The study in broad terms: In the full cohort of 14 patients, the median age was nearly 65 years and the majority of patients were male. RNA-seq, DNA sequencing, TCR-seq and SNP array data from multiple regions of hepatocellular carcinoma specimens were combined in the study to investigate intratumor heterogeneity. The full cohort included more than 65 multiregional samples from 14 HCC patients, consisting of around 51 tumoral regions and roughly 20 adjacent nontumoral regions.

Note on this clone: Which antigen it targets is not known. Per-base qualities were not stored, and no clone one base away is much larger.

Study-wide findings and limitations: The authors acknowledged a relatively low patient number and under-sampled tumor-infiltrating lymphocyte representation as limitations.

According to the germline V gene, CDR1 reads SGHRS and CDR2 reads YFSETQ. Germline trimming amounts to 3 bases on V and 6 bases on J, with 20 as the count of junction bases outside the gene matches. Its CDR3 holds 18 amino acids, cysteine through phenylalanine. The DNA shown is the 54-base CDR3, in frame from base 1. Every patient had early-stage hepatocellular carcinoma and received no therapy prior to surgical resection. No macroscopic evidence of necrosis or hemorrhage was present in the sampled areas. In two patients, TCR sequencing (ImmunoSeq) was performed on multiple regions. Frozen resection tissue samples were collected at least 1 cm apart from each other. Samples with the label N were taken from nontumoral liver tissue next to the tumor. The DNeasy blood and tissue kit was used to extract genomic DNA from bulk tissue. The immunoSEQ assay was used to sequence TCR beta chain CDR3 regions from genomic DNA. Rearranged VDJ segments were amplified with primers annealing to V and J segments. Per the original workflow: The ImmunoSeq Analyzer software was used to compute clonality and richness metrics. Fisher's exact test, supplemented by a beta-binomial method for added stringency, was applied to identify differentially abundant clones between regions. Not all clones reach the TCRdb copy of this immuneACCESS table, which keeps in-frame sequences only. Checked studies attribute under half of the gap to unresolved V genes and leave the rest unexplained. V and J calls and clone size are copied from that table; D and trimming were computed from the DNA. The sample includes thousands of clones, with around two thirds observed a single time. The ten biggest clones cover about a fifth of the sample.

The chain couples TRBV5-1 to TRBJ1-2, with 7 central nucleotides matching TRBD1. The clonotype comes from a man aged 70-80 years with hepatocellular carcinoma. This specimen was tumor-adjacent normal tissue, taken before any cancer treatment. The CDR3 region has the sequence CASSSGRFGTESGDGYTF. The DNA sequence is given as TGCGCCAGCAGCTCAGGTCGATTCGGGACAGAGTCAGGGGATGGCTACACCTTC.